The 14 T cell receptor beta chains presented below share a single source sample, sequenced in a study of OX40 agonist ivuxolimab in advanced cancers. Only in-frame clones appear in the TCRdb table, and some are missing; sequencing was by immunoSEQ multiplex PCR. The repertoire has some 39,000 clones, about 81% of them found once; the top ten carry approximately 22%. Sequencing was performed on CD4+ or CD8+ T cells sorted from blood, taken in a trial of the OX40 agonist ivuxolimab. These receptors were taken from an adult with an advanced solid tumor such as melanoma, head and neck, liver or kidney cancer.

This clone was seen a handful of times. This CDR3 is CASSRLDAPSTGYTF. CDR3 bases: TGTGCCAGCAGCCGACTGGACGCCCCGAGCACTGGCTACACCTTC. The rearrangement joins TRBV9 to TRBJ1-2; D remains ambiguous. The germline gives CDR1 SGDLS, CDR2 YYNGEE. Trimming shortened V by 4 bases and J by 7 bases, and 20 bases separated the two germline ends. The CDR3 extends over 15 amino acids.

V gene TRBV28 combines with J gene TRBJ2-5; D is unclear. Germline V gene sequence: CDR1 MDHEN, CDR2 SYDVKM. The CDR3 runs 15 residues. Trimming shortened V by 4 bases and J by 7 bases, and 19 bases separated the two germline ends. The CDR3 nucleotides read TGTGCCAGCAGTTCTGAAGGGCACAGCCACGGGACCCAGTACTTC. It translates to CASSSEGHSHGTQYF.

The rearrangement links TRBV6-1 to TRBJ2-5, with D possibly called TRBD1 or TRBD2 (5 bases each). CDR1 is MNHNS and CDR2 is SASEGT in the germline V gene. This CDR3 has 14 residues. Between the trimmed V and J ends, which lost 5 bases and 4 bases, there was a span of 14 bases. CDR3 region: CASSRDEVAETQYF. CDR3 coding DNA: TGTGCCAGCAGTCGGGACGAGGTAGCAGAGACCCAGTACTTC.

The chain is built from TRBV29-1 and TRBJ2-1; a weak D match, TRBD2 (6 bases). The CDR3 is 11 amino acids. V was clipped by 1 base and J by 12 bases, with 10 bases between them. The germline V gene has CDR1 SQVTM and CDR2 ANQGSEA. The CDR3 DNA follows: TGCAGCGTTGAAGCGGGAGACGGGCAGTTCTTC. The encoded protein is CSVEAGDGQFF.

This chain uses TRBV11-2 with TRBJ1-1; D possibly corresponds to TRBD1 (5 bases). The CDR3 runs 13 residues. Germline V gives CDR1 SGHAT, CDR2 FQNNGV. The germline V and J ends were trimmed by 5 bases and 4 bases, with 11 bases remaining between them. The CDR3 DNA is TGTGCCAGCAGCGCGACAGTAGCCACTGAAGCTTTCTTT. As protein: CASSATVATEAFF.

The J gene is TRBJ1-4, the V gene TRBV6-5; D ambiguous. Germline loops: CDR1 MNHEY, CDR2 SVGAGI. The CDR3 is 15 residues long. The V and J ends lost 0 bases and 5 bases respectively, with 10 bases between them. CDR3 residues: CASSYSRLTNEKLFF. CDR3 nucleotides: TGTGCCAGCAGTTACTCACGGCTTACCAATGAAAAACTGTTTTTT.

The chain has TRBV11-3 and TRBJ1-2; D unresolved. There are 15 residues in the CDR3. The V end was cut by 3 bases, the J end by 4 bases, with 15 bases between. The germline gives CDR1 SGHNT, CDR2 YENEEA. The CDR3 loop is CASSFLIRHGYGYTF. DNA of the CDR3: TGTGCCAGCAGCTTCCTTATTAGGCACGGCTATGGCTACACCTTC.

The chain links TRBV19 to TRBJ1-5; tentatively, D is TRBD1 (6 bases). There are 14 residues in the CDR3. Deletions cut 7 bases from V and 7 bases from J, with 17 bases between. Germline values: CDR1 LNHDA, CDR2 SQIVND (reference sequence). CDR3 DNA sequence: TGTGCCAGTACCCCGATCGGAGACAGGCAGCCCCAGCATTTT. It specifies CASTPIGDRQPQHF.

The J gene is TRBJ2-2, the V gene TRBV19, with D uncertain. The CDR3 contains 13 residues. Germline CDR1 is LNHDA and CDR2 is SQIVND (reference sequence). The V gene lost 5 bases and the J gene lost 6 bases, with 10 bases spanning the gap. The CDR3, as DNA: TGTGCCAGTAGTCCTCGATCGCCCGGGGAGCTGTTTTTT. As protein: CASSPRSPGELFF.

J is TRBJ2-6 and V is TRBV7-2; a possible D gene is TRBD2 (6 bases). The CDR3 sequence is 18 residues long. V lost 5 bases, J lost 0 bases, and 17 bases lay in between. Germline V gene data show CDR1 as SGHTA and CDR2 as FQGNSA. The DNA for the CDR3 is TGTGCCAGCAGCCTGAGCAGTAGCGGTAGCTCTGGGGCCAACGTCCTGACTTTC. As protein: CASSLSSSGSSGANVLTF.

V is TRBV6-5 and J is TRBJ2-2, with D possibly TRBD2 on 5 matching bases. The length of the CDR3 is 14 residues. CDR1 is MNHEY, CDR2 SVGAGI, per germline. The ends were cut back, 6 bases at V and 4 bases at J, with 12 bases in the middle. CDR3 loop: CASRGGSATGELFF. In DNA, the CDR3 is TGTGCCAGCAGGGGCGGGTCGGCCACCGGGGAGCTGTTTTTT.

The rearrangement uses TRBV28 and TRBJ1-2; D uncertain. The CDR3 has 12 amino acids. Between the trimmed V and J ends, which lost 3 bases and 4 bases, there was a span of 6 bases. Per the germline V gene, CDR1 is MDHEN and CDR2 is SYDVKM. The CDR3 bases are TGTGCCAGCAGTTTTGAGGTCTATGGCTACACCTTC. This translates into CASSFEVYGYTF.

This clone turned up a few times. V usage is TRBV11-2 and J usage is TRBJ2-7; TRBD1 agrees at 7 bases. Germline V gene data show CDR1 as SGHAT and CDR2 as FQNNGV. The CDR3 is made up of 13 amino acids. V was clipped by 1 base and J by 9 bases; unmatched bases: 6. The CDR3 sequence: CASSLGTGVRQYF. The CDR3 region has the DNA TGTGCCAGCAGCTTAGGCACAGGGGTGCGGCAGTACTTC.

The CDR3 sequence is CASIYGSAGELFF. In DNA, the CDR3 is TGTGCCAGCATCTACGGGAGCGCCGGGGAGCTGTTTTTT. The rearrangement joins TRBV7-9 to TRBJ2-2, with TRBD2 as a possible D gene (6 bases). CDR1 SEHNR and CDR2 FQNEAQ come from the germline V gene (reference sequence). V gave up 7 bases and J gave up 6 bases, with 12 bases separating them. This CDR3 is 13 amino acids long.